This T cell receptor beta chain stems from a study of T cell repertoires in cytomegalovirus infection. Study in general: TCR beta signatures that were public indicated CMV infection and matching HLA type.

One entry per CDR3 protein, called by TCRdb with MiXCR from the reads. The table records some 500,000 distinct CDR3 sequences, 30% to 35% of them present only once. The germline V and J ends were trimmed by 5 bases and 5 bases, with 15 bases remaining between them. This CDR3 is 14 amino acids long. Germline V lookup: CDR1 SGHTA, CDR2 FQGNSA. Findings and caveats of the study: Dominating the ex vivo response were TCR beta clonotypes that were CMV-specific and HLA-C-restricted. Adding up the frequency of public TCR beta families identified people who carried CMV plus the relevant HLA.

This clonotype was detected many times. Its antigen is unidentified. The material was cultured PBMCs, obtained from culture after CMV antigen stimulation. The chain has TRBV7-2 and TRBJ2-5, with D unclear. The receptor was derived from a human donor in good health (CMV status not recorded). Some clones in this sample may be carry-over from other donors' samples. CDR3 sequence reads: CASSRRLGKETQYF. CDR3 in DNA: TGTGCCAGCAGCAGGAGATTAGGCAAGGAGACCCAGTACTTC.